A single sample gave rise to the 2 T cell receptor beta chains below, sequenced in a study of Tregs in tolerant kidney transplant recipients. Assay used: immunoSEQ multiplex PCR; TCRdb lists only in-frame clones, some missing. The sample carries around 75,000 clones, around 90% recorded once. The material sequenced was CD4+ T cells from blood, taken before the transplant. The receptors were sampled from a human donor who received a combined kidney and bone marrow transplant.

This chain uses TRBV5-4 with TRBJ2-1; D is perhaps TRBD2 (6 bases). The V gene lost 1 base and the J gene lost 0 bases, with 11 bases spanning the gap. The V gene's germline CDR1 is SGHNT and CDR2 YYREEE (reference sequence). CDR3 length equals 16 residues. The CDR3 DNA reads TGTGCCAGCAGCTTGAACGGGAGAACCTCCTACAATGAGCAGTTCTTC. This translates into CASSLNGRTSYNEQFF.

The gene calls are TRBV30 and TRBJ1-5; TRBD1 agrees at 7 bases. Unmatched junction bases numbered 7, after V lost 3 bases and J lost 2 bases. This CDR3 comprises 15 residues. From germline, CDR1 is GTSNPN and CDR2 SVGIG (reference sequence). Here the CDR3 reads CAWSAGTVGNQPQHF. CDR3 DNA sequence: TGTGCCTGGAGCGCCGGGACAGTGGGCAATCAGCCCCAGCATTTT.